The present TCR beta chain was sequenced within a study of blood T cell repertoires in COVID-19. Study as a whole: Researchers got acute and convalescent COVID-19 samples from the United States, Italy and Spain.

This clone is a singleton in its sample. V was shortened by 0 bases and J by 5 bases, with 16 bases between the two germline ends. The CDR3 extends over 16 amino acids. Germline values: CDR1 LGHDT, CDR2 YNNKEL (reference sequence). TCRdb's table, derived via immunoSEQ multiplex PCR, lists solely in-frame clones and lacks some. The table records 140,000 to 150,000 clones, around 89% of them present only once. The chain links TRBV3-1 (or the pseudogene TRBV3-2) to TRBJ2-5, with a possible D match to TRBD2 (5 bases). The sequencing sample was made of peripheral blood. The clonotype comes from a man between 60 and 75 years old with active or convalescent COVID-19. The CDR3 here is CASSQDWQRAGETQYF. The CDR3 DNA reads TGTGCCAGCAGCCAAGACTGGCAGAGGGCCGGGGAGACCCAGTACTTC.